Below, 16 T cell receptor beta chains from the same sample are listed, as sequenced in a study of T cell clonality in common variable immunodeficiency. TCRdb's table, derived via immunoSEQ multiplex PCR, lists solely in-frame clones and lacks some. This sample carries tens of thousands of clones, none of them present only once. The material sequenced was peripheral blood mononuclear cells. The receptors here all came from a person between 18 and 69 years old in good health.

This clone was seen repeatedly, ten times or more. The read ends 3 residues early relative to the CDR3; the germline J gene fills the gap. The genes are TRBV5-6 and TRBJ2-2; the match to TRBD1 covers 9 bases. The CDR3 runs 15 residues. V was pared by 4 bases and J by 6 bases, with 7 bases of the junction left unmatched. CDR1 and CDR2 from the germline V gene are SGHDT and YYEEEE. CDR3 in amino acids: CASSRDRGSPGELFF. Partial CDR3 DNA: TGTGCCAGCAGCCGTGACAGGGGGAGTCCCGGGGAG.

This clone was counted many times. Read sequence stops 3 residues before the CDR3 end, and the germline J gene provides the missing end. The chain combines TRBV29-1 with TRBJ1-2, with D possibly TRBD1 on 6 matching bases. Germline V gene lookup returns CDR1 SQVTM and CDR2 ANQGSEA. V lost 4 bases to trimming and J lost 7 bases, with 16 bases between them. CDR3 length: 13 residues. CDR3 loop: CSVGETGVRGYTF. The DNA read from the CDR3 is TGCAGCGTTGGCGAGACAGGCGTGCGTGGC. The variable domain in full, completed from reference TRBV29-1 and TRBJ1-2, reads SAVISQKPSRDICQRGTSLTIQCQVDSQVTMMFWYRQQPGQSLTLIATANQGSEATYESGFVIDKFPISRPNLTFSTLTVSNMSPEDSSIYLCSVGETGVRGYTFGSGTRLTVV.

The sample holds many counts of this clone. The read terminates 3 residues ahead of where the CDR3 ends, so the germline J gene completes it. This chain links TRBV29-1 with TRBJ2-2, with 7 positions matching TRBD1. The CDR3 loop spans 13 amino acids. The germline gives CDR1 SQVTM, CDR2 ANQGSEA. J lost 5 bases, V lost 7 bases, and 7 bases had no gene match. CDR3 DNA (partial): TGCAGCGCCACAACAGGGGTTACCGGGGAG. Translating it yields CSATTGVTGE. From start to end, the CDR3 is CSATTGVTGELFF.

This clone came up many times. The read falls 3 residues short of the CDR3 end, and the missing part is taken from the germline J gene. The V call is TRBV13, the J call TRBJ2-7; D not resolved. This CDR3 has 15 amino acids. Trimming cost V 2 bases and J 0 bases, with 11 bases left between them. The germline V gene encodes CDR1 PRHDT and CDR2 FYEKMQ (reference sequence). The CDR3 DNA, read in part, is TGTGCCAGCAGCTTACAGAGCGAACACTCCTACGAG. Translation: CASSLQSEHSYE. The CDR3 reads in full as CASSLQSEHSYEQYF.

Ten or more counts support this clone. The CDR3 goes on 3 residues after the read ends, and that part is filled in from the germline J gene. J is TRBJ2-5 and V is TRBV18; D may be TRBD1 (5 bases). With 2 bases removed from V and 3 bases from J, the gap between germline ends came to 7 bases. Germline-derived CDR1 and CDR2 are KGHSH and LQKENI. This CDR3 has 13 residues. The part of the CDR3 DNA that was read is TGTGCCAGCTCACCAGACAGCGAAGAGACC. Amino acid sequence: CASSPDSEET. The entire CDR3 protein reads CASSPDSEETQYF.

This clone was recorded at least ten times. The read gets to within 3 residues of the CDR3 end, and the germline J gene fills in the rest. Other DNA sequences in this specimen translate into the identical CDR3. The V and J genes are TRBV11-2 and TRBJ2-1, with 7 bases lining up with TRBD2. Germline V CDR1 and CDR2: SGHAT, FQNNGV. The CDR3 runs to 15 residues. V was clipped by 5 bases and J by 4 bases; unmatched bases: 8. The CDR3 here is CASSLGASGYNEQFF. The CDR3 bases that were read are TGTGCCAGCAGCCTTGGGGCTAGCGGATACAATGAG.

This clone showed up many times. With the read ending 3 residues before the CDR3 end, the germline J gene is used to fill in that end. The genes are TRBV9 and TRBJ1-2; the D gene is possibly TRBD1 (6 bases). This CDR3 has 15 residues. The ends were cut back, 2 bases at V and 0 bases at J, with 11 bases in the middle. Germline CDR1 and CDR2: SGDLS and YYNGEE. The CDR3 spells CASSVGDTANYGYTF. The covered CDR3 bases are TGTGCCAGCAGCGTGGGGGACACGGCTAACTATGGC.

This clone was detected many times. The CDR3 end falls 3 residues outside the read, so it is completed with the germline J gene. The chain has TRBV20-1 and TRBJ2-5; 14 bases agree with TRBD2. Trimming cost V 4 bases and J 4 bases; bases outside gene matches: 5. Germline V lookup: CDR1 DFQATT, CDR2 SNEGSKA (reference sequence). CDR3 size: 15 residues. Partial CDR3 DNA: TGCAGTGCTACCCGACTAGCGGGGGGGCCAGAGACC. Protein product: CSATRLAGGPET. In full, the CDR3 is CSATRLAGGPETQYF.

This clone was detected ten times or more. The CDR3 goes on 3 residues after the read ends, and that part is filled in from the germline J gene. The V call is TRBV19, the J call TRBJ1-4; TRBD1 might be the D (5 bases). Germline values: CDR1 LNHDA, CDR2 SQIVND (reference sequence). V was clipped by 6 bases and J by 4 bases, with 15 bases between them. The CDR3 extends over 15 amino acids. CDR3 protein: CASRTKGLSNEKLFF. Incomplete CDR3 DNA: TGTGCCAGTAGGACGAAGGGACTGAGTAATGAAAAA.

In its sample, this clone was seen many times. The CDR3 end lies 3 residues beyond the end of the read and is filled in from the germline J gene. The J gene is TRBJ2-3, the V gene TRBV5-5, with no clear D. Germline V gene sequence: CDR1 SGHKS, CDR2 YYEKEE (reference sequence). V lost 1 base, J lost 6 bases, and 9 bases lay in between. The CDR3 extends over 13 amino acids. The sequenced CDR3 bases are TGTGCCAGCAGCTTGCGAGCGTGGGATACG. The encoded protein is CASSLRAWDT. The whole CDR3 sequence reads CASSLRAWDTQYF.

This clone was counted ten times or more. With the read ending 3 residues before the CDR3 end, the germline J gene is used to fill in that end. The chain uses TRBV5-1 and TRBJ1-2; no clear D gene. The ends were cut back, 5 bases at V and 4 bases at J, with 24 bases in the middle. The CDR3 sequence is 17 residues long. Germline V gene data show CDR1 as SGHRS and CDR2 as YFSETQ. CDR3 loop: CASRPVGGLSVGYGYTF. Incomplete CDR3 DNA: TGCGCCAGCAGGCCGGTGGGAGGACTATCGGTTGGCTATGGC.

This clone occurred many times. The CDR3 DNA, read in part, is TGTGCCAGCGGGCCCCAGGGGCGCAGCACTGAA. It encodes CASGPQGRSTE. The CDR3, in full, reads CASGPQGRSTEAFF. The genes are TRBV7-2 and TRBJ1-1, with D possibly matching TRBD1 (6 bases). The sequence runs out 3 residues before the end of the CDR3; the remainder is reconstructed from the germline J gene. Germline V gene lookup returns CDR1 SGHTA and CDR2 FQGNSA. The CDR3 has 14 residues. With 8 bases removed from V and 4 bases from J, the gap between germline ends came to 17 bases.

This clone was counted at least ten times. Read sequence stops 3 residues before the CDR3 end, and the germline J gene provides the missing end. This rearrangement joins TRBV14 to TRBJ2-7; D gene unclear. Deletions cut 3 bases from V and 6 bases from J, with 12 bases between. The CDR3 length is 13 residues. Germline lookup yields CDR1 SGHDN and CDR2 FVKESK. The CDR3 loop is CASSHTEMSEQYF. The part of the CDR3 DNA that was read is TGTGCCAGCAGCCACACTGAGATGAGCGAG.

This clone was observed many times. The read is 3 residues too short to cover the CDR3 end, so that end is filled in from the germline J gene. The rearrangement joins TRBV11-2 to TRBJ1-1; D is undetermined. CDR1 and CDR2 from the germline V gene are SGHAT and FQNNGV. The CDR3 sequence is 13 residues long. V was pared by 2 bases and J by 5 bases, with 9 bases between. The CDR3 sequence is CASSLPTGTEAFF. CDR3 DNA (partial): TGTGCCAGCAGCTTACCTACGGGGACTGAA.

This clone was observed many times. Read data end 3 residues before the CDR3 end; the end is taken from the germline J gene. The V call is TRBV7-8, the J call TRBJ2-2; 7 nucleotides match TRBD1. Germline CDR1 is SGHVS and CDR2 is FQNEAQ. The CDR3 is 14 residues long. V was pared by 2 bases and J by 6 bases, with 3 bases of the junction left unmatched. CDR3 bases read: TGTGCCAGCAGCTTACACGGACAGGCCGGGGAG. Amino acid sequence: CASSLHGQAGE. The whole CDR3 reads CASSLHGQAGELFF.

This clone was counted at least ten times. The CDR3 goes on 3 residues after the read ends, and that part is filled in from the germline J gene. This chain uses TRBV7-2 with TRBJ2-3, with D possibly being TRBD2 (6 bases). The ends were cut back, 4 bases at V and 5 bases at J, with 16 bases in the middle. The CDR3 has 15 amino acids. Germline CDR1 and CDR2: SGHTA and FQGNSA. The sequenced part of the CDR3 DNA is TGTGCCAGCAGCTCCGGGACTTACAAAGGAGATACG. This codes for CASSSGTYKGDT. The entire CDR3 is CASSSGTYKGDTQYF.